This T cell receptor beta chain was sequenced during a study of CD8 T cells in Susac syndrome. The germline V gene encodes CDR1 MNHNY and CDR2 SVGAGI (reference sequence). The CDR3 is 14 amino acids. V gave up 7 bases and J gave up 5 bases; unmatched junction bases: 10. Each multiple sclerosis control was a treatment-naive patient with relapsing-remitting disease that was either stable or active. It was with random hexamers that roughly 0.45 to 1 ug RNA was reverse transcribed. MiXCR, applied by TCRdb to the immunoSEQ multiplex PCR reads, yields one record per CDR3 protein. The repertoire holds more than 250,000 distinct CDR3 sequences, with approximately 90% as singletons.

The source of this sequence is a human donor with multiple sclerosis. This chain connects TRBV6-6 to TRBJ1-1, with 7 bases lining up with TRBD1. Material: CD4+ T cells from PBMCs. CDR3 amino acids: CASTTDRRGTEAFF. In DNA, the CDR3 is TGTGCCAGCACCACGGACAGGAGGGGTACTGAAGCTTTCTTT.